A selection of T cell receptor beta chains follows, all from one sample in a study of T cell repertoires in cytomegalovirus infection. TCRdb re-derived calls from the reads in MiXCR, one entry per CDR3 protein. The data hold roughly 760,000 distinct CDR3 sequences, with roughly 35% observed a single time. The specimen sequenced was PBMCs. All receptors derive from a human donor in good health (CMV status not recorded). Some clones in this sample may be carry-over from other donors' samples. Both conserved end residues are part of each CDR3. The order of the fields is clone size, D gene, J gene, V gene, CDR3 protein, CDR3 DNA. The D gene is left open where the match is weak. Not all rows give a size; the values are once, few, many and, for expanded clones, a class.

abundance: NA; d_gene: TRBD1; j_gene: TRBJ1-2; v_gene: TRBV6-2/TRBV6-3; CDR3aa: CASTGPRQGKKSYGYTF; CDR3nt: TGTGCCAGCACTGGGCCCCGACAGGGGAAAAAATCGTATGGCTACACCTTC
abundance: NA; d_gene: TRBD1; j_gene: TRBJ1-2; v_gene: TRBV19; CDR3aa: CASRAGTGIGYTF; CDR3nt: TGTGCCAGTAGAGCCGGGACAGGGATCGGCTACACCTTC
abundance: NA; d_gene: NA; j_gene: TRBJ2-1; v_gene: TRBV28; CDR3aa: CASTAYNEQFF; CDR3nt: TGTGCCAGCACGGCTTACAATGAGCAGTTCTTC
abundance: once; d_gene: NA; j_gene: TRBJ2-2; v_gene: TRBV7-3; CDR3aa: CASSLIEGQPHNTGELFF; CDR3nt: TGTGCCAGCAGCTTAATAGAGGGGCAGCCCCACAACACCGGGGAGCTGTTTTTT
abundance: NA; d_gene: NA; j_gene: TRBJ1-1; v_gene: TRBV30; CDR3aa: CAWRRNTEAFF; CDR3nt: TGTGCCTGGAGGCGGAACACTGAAGCTTTCTTT
abundance: few; d_gene: TRBD1; j_gene: TRBJ2-2; v_gene: TRBV28; CDR3aa: CASRIDTGVGELFF; CDR3nt: TGTGCCAGCAGGATCGACACAGGGGTCGGGGAGCTGTTTTTT
abundance: NA; d_gene: NA; j_gene: TRBJ1-1; v_gene: TRBV15; CDR3aa: CATKGGDGAVTEAFF; CDR3nt: TGTGCCACCAAGGGGGGGGACGGAGCCGTAACTGAAGCTTTCTTT
abundance: NA; d_gene: TRBD1; j_gene: TRBJ1-4; v_gene: TRBV2; CDR3aa: CASRDRGKEKLFF; CDR3nt: TGTGCCAGCCGGGACAGGGGCAAGGAAAAACTGTTTTTT
abundance: NA; d_gene: TRBD2; j_gene: TRBJ2-1; v_gene: TRBV11-2; CDR3aa: CASTIAGGYNEQFF; CDR3nt: TGTGCCAGCACCATAGCGGGGGGGTACAATGAGCAGTTCTTC
abundance: many; d_gene: NA; j_gene: TRBJ1-5; v_gene: TRBV7-2; CDR3aa: CASSLTTGGRQPQHF; CDR3nt: TGTGCCAGCAGCCTAACGACAGGAGGCAGACAGCCCCAGCATTTT
abundance: once; d_gene: TRBD1; j_gene: TRBJ1-1; v_gene: TRBV5-4; CDR3aa: CATTPGTGGLGTEAFF; CDR3nt: TGTGCCACCACCCCCGGGACAGGGGGTCTAGGCACTGAAGCTTTCTTT
abundance: few; d_gene: NA; j_gene: TRBJ1-1; v_gene: TRBV11-2; CDR3aa: CASSSSPFPNRDRDTEAFF; CDR3nt: TGTGCCAGCAGCTCCAGTCCCTTCCCGAACAGGGATCGGGACACTGAAGCTTTCTTT
abundance: NA; d_gene: TRBD1; j_gene: TRBJ2-4; v_gene: TRBV5-1; CDR3aa: CASSLTDRGHIQYF; CDR3nt: TGCGCCAGCAGCCTGACGGACAGGGGACACATTCAGTACTTC
abundance: NA; d_gene: TRBD2; j_gene: TRBJ2-1; v_gene: TRBV9; CDR3aa: CASSGTSGKNEQFF; CDR3nt: TGTGCCAGCAGCGGGACTAGCGGGAAAAATGAGCAGTTCTTC
abundance: many; d_gene: NA; j_gene: TRBJ2-3; v_gene: TRBV7-2; CDR3aa: CASSMGHLYTDTQYF; CDR3nt: TGTGCCAGCAGCATGGGACACTTATACACAGATACGCAGTATTTT
abundance: few; d_gene: NA; j_gene: TRBJ1-2; v_gene: TRBV20-1; CDR3aa: CSARTGVDGYTF; CDR3nt: TGCAGTGCTAGAACCGGGGTCGATGGCTACACCTTC
abundance: NA; d_gene: TRBD1; j_gene: TRBJ2-1; v_gene: TRBV10-3; CDR3aa: CAVRGQGSYNEQFF; CDR3nt: TGTGCCGTCCGTGGACAGGGGTCATACAATGAGCAGTTCTTC
abundance: few; d_gene: NA; j_gene: TRBJ2-1; v_gene: TRBV20-1; CDR3aa: CSARGPLGGLRNEQFF; CDR3nt: TGCAGTGCTAGAGGGCCGCTTGGGGGGCTGAGAAATGAGCAGTTCTTC
abundance: few; d_gene: NA; j_gene: TRBJ2-7; v_gene: TRBV20-1; CDR3aa: CSARSGAKVEQYF; CDR3nt: TGCAGTGCTAGATCTGGGGCCAAGGTCGAGCAGTACTTC
abundance: once; d_gene: TRBD2; j_gene: TRBJ2-1; v_gene: TRBV5-5; CDR3aa: CASSFRLAASSYNEQFF; CDR3nt: TGTGCCAGCAGCTTCCGACTAGCGGCTAGCTCCTACAATGAGCAGTTCTTC
abundance: few; d_gene: NA; j_gene: TRBJ1-4; v_gene: TRBV7-9; CDR3aa: CASSLVVGAATNEKLFF; CDR3nt: TGTGCCAGCAGCTTAGTTGTTGGAGCTGCAACTAATGAAAAACTGTTTTTT
abundance: few; d_gene: NA; j_gene: TRBJ2-7; v_gene: TRBV27; CDR3aa: CASLGGVGEQYF; CDR3nt: TGTGCCAGCCTCGGCGGGGTGGGCGAGCAGTACTTC
abundance: NA; d_gene: NA; j_gene: TRBJ1-3; v_gene: TRBV28; CDR3aa: CASSQIRASGNTIYF; CDR3nt: TGTGCCAGCAGTCAAATCCGAGCCTCTGGAAACACCATATATTTT
abundance: NA; d_gene: TRBD1; j_gene: TRBJ2-7; v_gene: TRBV20-1; CDR3aa: CSVRDPDRTGNYEQYF; CDR3nt: TGCAGTGTTAGAGACCCGGACAGGACAGGCAACTACGAGCAGTACTTC
abundance: NA; d_gene: NA; j_gene: TRBJ2-2; v_gene: TRBV7-2; CDR3aa: CASSLYDTGELFF; CDR3nt: TGTGCCAGCAGCTTATACGACACCGGGGAGCTGTTTTTT
abundance: few; d_gene: NA; j_gene: TRBJ1-2; v_gene: TRBV19; CDR3aa: CASSRTATNYGYTF; CDR3nt: TGTGCCAGTAGCCGGACAGCGACTAACTATGGCTACACCTTC
abundance: NA; d_gene: NA; j_gene: TRBJ2-5; v_gene: TRBV11-2; CDR3aa: CASSLPETQYF; CDR3nt: TGTGCCAGCAGCCTACCAGAGACCCAGTACTTC
abundance: NA; d_gene: NA; j_gene: TRBJ1-2; v_gene: TRBV27; CDR3aa: CASSLSREGNYGYTF; CDR3nt: TGTGCCAGCAGTTTATCGAGAGAGGGGAACTATGGCTACACCTTC
abundance: few; d_gene: TRBD1; j_gene: TRBJ2-2; v_gene: TRBV11-2; CDR3aa: CASSPRRQGLTGELFF; CDR3nt: TGTGCCAGCAGCCCACGGAGACAGGGTCTGACCGGGGAGCTGTTTTTT
abundance: few; d_gene: NA; j_gene: TRBJ1-2; v_gene: TRBV7-2; CDR3aa: CASSLTSRQTHTF; CDR3nt: TGTGCCAGCAGCTTAACATCCCGGCAGACCCACACCTTC
abundance: NA; d_gene: TRBD1; j_gene: TRBJ1-1; v_gene: TRBV7-6; CDR3aa: CASSLSGTGVTEAFF; CDR3nt: TGTGCCAGCAGCTTATCAGGGACAGGAGTCACTGAAGCTTTCTTT
abundance: few; d_gene: NA; j_gene: TRBJ2-2; v_gene: TRBV24-1; CDR3aa: CATRRGPNTGELFF; CDR3nt: TGTGCCACCAGACGGGGGCCGAACACCGGGGAGCTGTTTTTT
abundance: few; d_gene: TRBD2; j_gene: TRBJ2-1; v_gene: TRBV19; CDR3aa: CASSTLGLVAYNEQFF; CDR3nt: TGTGCCAGTAGTACCCTGGGACTAGTAGCCTACAATGAGCAGTTCTTC
abundance: NA; d_gene: NA; j_gene: TRBJ2-2; v_gene: TRBV2; CDR3aa: CASSAGTYTGELFF; CDR3nt: TGTGCCAGCAGTGCGGGGACCTACACCGGGGAGCTGTTTTTT
abundance: NA; d_gene: TRBD1; j_gene: TRBJ2-1; v_gene: TRBV5-1; CDR3aa: CASTWAGQGSYNEQFF; CDR3nt: TGCGCCAGCACATGGGCCGGACAGGGGTCCTACAATGAGCAGTTCTTC
abundance: NA; d_gene: TRBD1; j_gene: TRBJ1-4; v_gene: TRBV7-9; CDR3aa: CASSAPTGGPTTNEKLFF; CDR3nt: TGTGCCAGCAGCGCACCTACAGGGGGGCCTACAACTAATGAAAAACTGTTTTTT
abundance: NA; d_gene: TRBD1; j_gene: TRBJ1-4; v_gene: TRBV5-4; CDR3aa: CASSLGTGEGEKLFF; CDR3nt: TGTGCCAGCAGCTTGGGGACAGGGGAAGGGGAAAAACTGTTTTTT
abundance: NA; d_gene: NA; j_gene: TRBJ2-6; v_gene: TRBV5-6; CDR3aa: CASSLGLRSPGANVLTF; CDR3nt: TGTGCCAGCAGCTTGGGACTCCGCTCCCCCGGGGCCAACGTCCTGACTTTC
abundance: many; d_gene: NA; j_gene: TRBJ1-4; v_gene: TRBV7-8; CDR3aa: CASSPRGRVVEKLFF; CDR3nt: TGTGCCAGCAGCCCCCGGGGCAGGGTGGTTGAAAAACTGTTTTTT
abundance: NA; d_gene: TRBD1; j_gene: TRBJ1-2; v_gene: TRBV11-3; CDR3aa: CASSLWDRSYGYTF; CDR3nt: TGTGCCAGCAGCCTTTGGGACAGGTCCTATGGCTACACCTTC
abundance: NA; d_gene: TRBD2; j_gene: TRBJ2-1; v_gene: TRBV18; CDR3aa: CASSPNLAGVEGEQFF; CDR3nt: TGTGCCAGCTCACCAAATCTAGCGGGAGTCGAAGGTGAGCAGTTCTTC
abundance: few; d_gene: NA; j_gene: TRBJ1-1; v_gene: TRBV28; CDR3aa: CASSITTALGMNTEAFF; CDR3nt: TGTGCCAGCAGTATCACCACAGCCCTCGGGATGAACACTGAAGCTTTCTTT
abundance: few; d_gene: NA; j_gene: TRBJ2-7; v_gene: TRBV28; CDR3aa: CASSLWSRGLYEQYF; CDR3nt: TGTGCCAGCAGTTTATGGTCCAGGGGTCTATACGAGCAGTACTTC
abundance: NA; d_gene: NA; j_gene: TRBJ1-4; v_gene: TRBV18; CDR3aa: CASSRGRNEKLFF; CDR3nt: TGTGCCAGCTCACGCGGGCGTAATGAAAAACTGTTTTTT
abundance: few; d_gene: NA; j_gene: TRBJ1-5; v_gene: TRBV19; CDR3aa: CASSVATAISNQPQHF; CDR3nt: TGTGCCAGTAGTGTGGCGACAGCCATTAGCAATCAGCCCCAGCATTTT
abundance: NA; d_gene: TRBD1; j_gene: TRBJ1-4; v_gene: TRBV6-6; CDR3aa: CASRSGTVLPGEKLFF; CDR3nt: TGTGCCAGCAGGTCCGGGACAGTCCTCCCGGGGGAAAAACTGTTTTTT
abundance: NA; d_gene: TRBD2; j_gene: TRBJ2-3; v_gene: TRBV6-6; CDR3aa: CASGGGSVDLTDTQYF; CDR3nt: TGTGCCAGCGGGGGGGGGAGCGTAGACCTCACAGATACGCAGTATTTT
abundance: many; d_gene: TRBD1; j_gene: TRBJ2-5; v_gene: TRBV7-8; CDR3aa: CASSDRVEHHQETQYF; CDR3nt: TGTGCCAGCAGCGACAGGGTGGAGCACCACCAAGAGACCCAGTACTTC
abundance: NA; d_gene: TRBD1; j_gene: TRBJ1-2; v_gene: TRBV5-1; CDR3aa: CASSGGQGKFYGYTF; CDR3nt: TGCGCCAGCAGCGGAGGACAGGGGAAGTTCTATGGCTACACCTTC
abundance: NA; d_gene: NA; j_gene: TRBJ1-4; v_gene: TRBV5-1; CDR3aa: CASSLSPRAATNEKLFF; CDR3nt: TGCGCCAGCAGCTTGTCCCCCAGGGCGGCAACTAATGAAAAACTGTTTTTT
abundance: few; d_gene: NA; j_gene: TRBJ1-3; v_gene: TRBV7-2; CDR3aa: CASRPMRSGNTIYF; CDR3nt: TGTGCCAGCAGGCCTATGAGGTCTGGAAACACCATATATTTT
abundance: many; d_gene: TRBD1; j_gene: TRBJ1-1; v_gene: TRBV28; CDR3aa: CASSRDRGNTEAFF; CDR3nt: TGTGCCAGCAGCCGGGACAGGGGAAACACTGAAGCTTTCTTT
abundance: NA; d_gene: NA; j_gene: TRBJ2-1; v_gene: TRBV11-3; CDR3aa: CASSLVWGDTYNEQFF; CDR3nt: TGTGCCAGCAGCTTAGTCTGGGGGGACACCTACAATGAGCAGTTCTTC
abundance: NA; d_gene: TRBD1; j_gene: TRBJ1-2; v_gene: TRBV4-1; CDR3aa: CASSLVTGENYGYTF; CDR3nt: TGCGCCAGCAGCCTAGTGACAGGGGAAAACTATGGCTACACCTTC
abundance: many; d_gene: NA; j_gene: TRBJ1-1; v_gene: TRBV7-6; CDR3aa: CASSPTLVNTEAFF; CDR3nt: TGTGCCAGCAGCCCGACCCTAGTGAACACTGAAGCTTTCTTT
abundance: few; d_gene: NA; j_gene: TRBJ2-7; v_gene: TRBV4-2; CDR3aa: CASSQEGSEQYF; CDR3nt: TGTGCCAGCAGCCAAGAGGGGAGCGAGCAGTACTTC